Presented here are 8 T cell receptor beta chains from one specimen sequenced in a study of response to subunit inactivated influenza vaccine. TCRdb re-called the RT-PCR reads through MiXCR, storing one row per CDR3 protein. Of approximately 700,000 distinct CDR3 sequences in the sample, 15% to 19% were seen once. The material was PBMCs from blood, obtained approximately 12 days after vaccination. All receptors derive from a man over 45 who received an inactivated influenza vaccine.

Ten or more counts support this clonotype. This chain connects TRBV30 to TRBJ2-5; D ambiguous. Germline CDR1 GTSNPN, CDR2 SVGIG (reference sequence). The CDR3 loop spans 15 amino acids. Trimming took off 5 bases at V and 8 bases at J, with 24 bases between the two ends. CDR3 DNA: TGTGCCTGGTCCCCGAACCTGGCGGTCGGCGGTACCCAGTACTTC. This encodes CAWSPNLAVGGTQYF. Full variable domain (outside the CDR3, taken from reference TRBV30 and TRBJ2-5): SQTIHQWPATLVQPVGSPLSLECTVEGTSNPNLYWYRQAAGRGLQLLFYSVGIGQISSEVPQNLSASRPQDRQFILSSKKLLLSDSGFYLCAWSPNLAVGGTQYFGPGTRLLVL.

The CDR3 sequence: CASTEPGTGELFF. CDR3 bases: TGTGCCAGCACCGAGCCCGGGACCGGGGAGCTGTTTTTT. This chain connects TRBV6-1 to TRBJ2-2; no reliable D call. V lost 7 bases to trimming and J lost 5 bases, with 11 bases between them. CDR3 length: 13 residues. CDR1 MNHNS and CDR2 SASEGT come from the germline V gene.

In its sample, this clonotype was seen many times. This chain links TRBV12-3 or TRBV12-4 with TRBJ1-5; 7 bases are a match to TRBD1. V was clipped by 2 bases and J by 6 bases; unmatched bases: 1. CDR3 size: 13 residues. The CDR3 DNA reads as TGTGCCAGCAGTTTAACAGGGGCTCAGCCCCAGCATTTT. The encoded protein is CASSLTGAQPQHF.

This chain connects TRBV12-1 to TRBJ2-3; TRBD1 is the table's D call and was not checked against the DNA. TRBV12-1 is noted as a pseudogene. The CDR3 covers 20 residues. CDR3 in DNA: TGTGCCAGCAGCCCAAACGGGACAGGGAGGCAAGGGCCCTGCTTAGATACGCAGTATTTT. It encodes CASSPNGTGRQGPCLDTQYF.

This clonotype was seen only a few times. The V call is TRBV19, the J call TRBJ2-7, with TRBD2 as a possible D gene (5 bases). The CDR3 extends over 14 amino acids. Germline V gene lookup returns CDR1 LNHDA and CDR2 SQIVND (reference sequence). V dropped 5 bases and J dropped 3 bases, with 14 bases sitting between them. The CDR3 nucleotides read TGTGCCAGTAGTCGGGGAGACACAGTCTACGAGCAGTACTTC. This encodes CASSRGDTVYEQYF.

The rearrangement joins TRBV4-1 to TRBJ1-1; D unresolved. CDR3 length equals 13 residues. Trimming took off 3 bases at V and 1 base at J, with 6 bases between the two ends. The germline CDR1 and CDR2 sequences are MGHRA and YSYEKL. The CDR3 sequence is CASSQSENTEAFF. The CDR3 DNA is TGCGCCAGCAGCCAGTCAGAGAACACTGAAGCTTTCTTT.

Only a few counts were recorded for this clonotype. The chain joins TRBV25-1 to TRBJ2-2, with D perhaps matching TRBD1 (5 bases). The CDR3 covers 14 residues. The V end was cut by 0 bases, the J end by 6 bases, with 8 bases between. Germline loops: CDR1 MGHDK, CDR2 SYGVNS. CDR3 protein: CASSEYGRAGELFF. The CDR3 nucleotides read TGTGCCAGCAGTGAATATGGCAGGGCCGGGGAGCTGTTTTTT.

This chain connects TRBV2 to TRBJ2-1, with D uncertain. The germline CDR1 and CDR2 sequences are SNHLY and FYNNEI. The ends were cut back, 8 bases at V and 0 bases at J, with 5 bases in the middle. CDR3 length equals 12 residues. CDR3 sequence (DNA): TGTGCCAGCGTCGGCTCCTACAATGAGCAGTTCTTC. It codes for CASVGSYNEQFF.